The 3 T cell receptor beta chains given below trace back to one sample, sequenced in a study of T cell changes during pregnancy in multiple sclerosis (dated by TCRdb to between 2018 and 2020). Receptor amplification or capture employed the immunoSEQ multiplex PCR assay. Not all clones reach the TCRdb copy of this immuneACCESS table, which keeps in-frame sequences only. Checked studies attribute under half of the gap to unresolved V genes and leave the rest unexplained. The sample profile shows 50,000 to 70,000 clones; roughly 92% of them were found once. The ten largest clones capture roughly 1.4% of the sample. This sample comprised peripheral blood, obtained in the second trimester of pregnancy. The receptors were gathered from a female donor with multiple sclerosis, enrolled in a pregnancy study.

The chain links TRBV7-6 to TRBJ2-5, with 13 nucleotides matching TRBD2. Germline assignment: CDR1 SGHVS and CDR2 FNYEAQ. V lost 1 base and J lost 5; bases outside the gene matches: 7. CDR3 length: 17 amino acids. The CDR3 DNA sequence: TGTGCCAGCAGCTTAGTAGGGACTAGCGGGAAGGGTGAGACCCAGTACTTC. Protein sequence: CASSLVGTSGKGETQYF.

As regards this clone: Germline and junction disagree at one end, which may indicate a read error. J is TRBJ2-7 and V is TRBV6-1; 8 bases line up with TRBD2. Germline V gene data show CDR1 as MNHNS and CDR2 as SASEGT. CDR3 length: 12 amino acids. This CDR3 reads CASSVSGTRGTF. For the CDR3, the DNA is TGTGCCAGCAGTGTCTCCGGGACTAGGGGAACCTTC.

This chain connects TRBV7-3 to TRBJ2-1; D might be TRBD2 (6 bases). V shed 4 bases and J shed 8 bases, with 15 bases lying between them. Germline V gene data show CDR1 as SGHTA and CDR2 as FQGTGA. This CDR3 comprises 14 residues. CDR3 sequence: CASSSLGGAHEQFF. In DNA, the CDR3 is TGTGCCAGCAGCTCCCTCGGGGGAGCACATGAGCAGTTCTTC.